Listed below are T cell receptor beta chains from one sample, sequenced in a study of OX40 agonist ivuxolimab in advanced cancers. Data came from immunoSEQ multiplex PCR; TCRdb stores just in-frame clones and leaves some out. The sample comprises fewer than 80,000 clones, roughly 80% of which are singletons, and around 1.5% rests with the top ten. The input for sequencing was CD4+ or CD8+ T cells sorted from blood, taken in a trial of the OX40 agonist ivuxolimab. Receptor source: an adult with an advanced solid tumor such as melanoma, head and neck, liver or kidney cancer. CDR3s include the opening cysteine and the closing phenylalanine or tryptophan. A D gene is named only where the DNA matches it firmly. Only some rows state a clone size, as once, few, many or a class for expanded clones.

NA	TRBV2	TRBJ1-1	NA	CASIVGQGGTEAFF	TGTGCCAGCATTGTGGGGCAAGGGGGCACTGAAGCTTTCTTT
NA	TRBV14	TRBJ2-7	NA	CASSQEERAEVSYEQYF	TGTGCCAGCAGCCAAGAAGAGAGGGCCGAGGTCTCCTACGAGCAGTACTTC
NA	TRBV29-1	TRBJ1-2	NA	CSVGGDNYGYTF	TGCAGCGTTGGGGGGGATAACTATGGCTACACCTTC
NA	TRBV18	TRBJ2-3	NA	CASSPRTSIKDTQYF	TGTGCCAGCTCACCACGGACCTCCATCAAGGATACGCAGTATTTT
NA	TRBV18	TRBJ1-5	NA	CASSPGRDQPQHF	TGTGCCAGCTCACCGGGGCGGGATCAGCCCCAGCATTTT
NA	TRBV12-5	TRBJ2-1	NA	CASGLNRNFNEQFF	TGTGCTAGTGGTTTGAACAGAAATTTCAATGAGCAGTTCTTC
NA	TRBV18	TRBJ2-7	NA	CASSPPAGNEQYF	TGTGCCAGCTCACCACCGGCAGGGAACGAGCAGTACTTC
NA	TRBV14	TRBJ1-2	TRBD1	CASSQDPRGRDGYTF	TGTGCCAGCAGCCAAGATCCCAGGGGGCGAGATGGCTACACCTTC
once	TRBV19	TRBJ1-2	TRBD1	CASSRDREVYTF	TGTGCCAGTAGCAGGGACAGGGAAGTCTACACCTTC
NA	TRBV25-1	TRBJ1-1	NA	CASSEFVGGTSTEAFF	TGTGCCAGCAGTGAATTCGTTGGCGGCACCTCCACTGAAGCTTTCTTT
NA	TRBV2	TRBJ1-2	NA	CASSEQPFGYGYTF	TGTGCCAGCAGTGAACAGCCCTTTGGCTATGGCTACACCTTC
NA	TRBV28	TRBJ1-1	NA	CASSPRGWNTEAFF	TGTGCCAGCAGTCCCCGGGGGTGGAACACTGAAGCTTTCTTT
NA	TRBV19	TRBJ2-3	NA	CASSIGPGNTQYF	TGTGCCAGTAGTATAGGCCCCGGGAATACGCAGTATTTT
NA	TRBV30	TRBJ2-5	TRBD1	CASSRGTGEETQYF	TGTGCCTCCTCAAGGGGGACAGGGGAGGAGACCCAGTACTTC
NA	TRBV9	TRBJ2-5	NA	CASSVVETQYF	TGTGCCAGCAGCGTAGTAGAGACCCAGTACTTC
NA	TRBV6-4	TRBJ2-3	NA	CASSVTRGTGDTQYF	TGTGCCAGCAGTGTTACTCGCGGGACGGGAGATACGCAGTATTTT
NA	TRBV7-8	TRBJ1-2	NA	CASSLARANYGYTF	TGTGCCAGCAGCTTGGCGAGAGCTAACTATGGCTACACCTTC
NA	TRBV6-6	TRBJ1-4	NA	CASRTGTRDEKLFF	TGTGCCAGCAGAACCGGGACCCGGGATGAAAAACTGTTTTTT